The count of the clone carrying this T cell receptor (beta chain) is one. This sample was taken from a study of cytomegalovirus exposure and HLA in healthy donors. V lost 8 bases and J 3 bases, leaving 14 bases between the germline ends. The germline CDR1 and CDR2 sequences are MNHEY and SVGAGI. The CDR3 spans 13 residues. Both 60 Vbeta primers and 13 Jbeta primers went into the PCR. The data were produced by immunoSEQ multiplex PCR, yet TCRdb's version contains in-frame clones alone and is incomplete. The table shows 150,000 or so clones, with about 70% occurring only once. The chain joins TRBV6-5 to TRBJ2-7, with a possible D match to TRBD2 (5 bases). The clonotype comes from a man aged 18 to 30 in good health and CMV-seronegative. The sample consisted of PBMCs. The CDR3 sequence is CASGRGSDYEQYF. Written as DNA, the CDR3 is TGTGCCAGCGGCAGAGGGAGCGACTACGAGCAGTACTTC.